Following are 27 T cell receptor beta chains from one sample sequenced in a study of control samples from healthy donors and cancer patients. Assay: immunoSEQ multiplex PCR; the TCRdb copy retains only in-frame clones and omits some. The table has about 140,000 clones, roughly nine tenths seen once. Sequenced sample: blood. The origin of the receptors is a woman under 40 in good health.

The chain carries TRBV30 and TRBJ2-1; 8 positions match TRBD2. This CDR3 has 12 amino acids. Germline trimming cut 2 bases from V and 7 bases from J; bases unmatched to any gene: 1. Germline V gene lookup returns CDR1 GTSNPN and CDR2 SVGIG (reference sequence). For the CDR3, the DNA is TGTGCCTGGAGTCCTAGCGGGAATGAGCAGTTCTTC. Translating gives CAWSPSGNEQFF.

This clone was seen once. The chain is built from TRBV20-1 and TRBJ2-5; either TRBD1 or TRBD2 may fit D (5 bases each). Looked up from germline, CDR1 is DFQATT and CDR2 is SNEGSKA (reference sequence). This CDR3 comprises 13 residues. The V and J ends lost 3 bases and 5 bases respectively, with 13 bases between them. The CDR3 protein is CSASKVEGETQYF. CDR3 in DNA: TGCAGTGCTAGTAAGGTTGAGGGGGAGACCCAGTACTTC.

This chain links TRBV4-2 with TRBJ2-5; D not resolved. This CDR3 is built from 16 residues. Germline V CDR1 and CDR2: LGHNA, YNFKEQ. V lost 0 bases and J lost 5, with 16 bases in between. CDR3 region: CASSQDVARTWETQYF. CDR3 nucleotide sequence: TGTGCCAGCAGCCAAGATGTGGCGAGAACGTGGGAGACCCAGTACTTC.

This clone was found a few times. V gene TRBV4-1 combines with J gene TRBJ2-1; 10 bases line up with TRBD2. The CDR3 loop spans 16 amino acids. Losses at the gene ends were 3 bases for V and 4 bases for J; bases not matched to a gene: 6. Germline values: CDR1 MGHRA, CDR2 YSYEKL. This CDR3 is CASSQRTSGSYNEQFF. DNA for the CDR3: TGCGCCAGCAGCCAGCGGACTAGCGGTTCTTACAATGAGCAGTTCTTC.

This chain connects TRBV18 to TRBJ1-4; D may be TRBD1 (6 bases). The CDR3 is 14 amino acids. CDR1 is KGHSH and CDR2 is LQKENI in the germline V gene. Between the trimmed V and J ends, which lost 5 bases and 1 base, there was a span of 8 bases. As DNA, the CDR3 is TGTGCCAGCTCAACAGGGCTAACTAATGAAAAACTGTTTTTT. Its translation: CASSTGLTNEKLFF.

This rearrangement joins TRBV5-1 to TRBJ2-2, with TRBD2 matching over 8 bases. This CDR3 has 19 residues. Germline V gene data show CDR1 as SGHRS and CDR2 as YFSETQ. V shed 0 bases, J shed 0 bases, and the junction held 10 bases outside the gene matches. CDR3: CASSLASFRGRSNTGELFF. CDR3 DNA sequence: TGCGCCAGCAGCTTGGCCTCTTTCCGCGGGAGGTCGAACACCGGGGAGCTGTTTTTT.

The chain uses TRBV11-3 and TRBJ2-1; 9 bases are a match to TRBD2. With 1 base clipped from V and 4 bases from J, the junction kept 2 bases outside the gene matches. There are 15 residues in the CDR3. Germline loops: CDR1 SGHNT, CDR2 YENEEA. The CDR3 DNA is TGTGCCAGCAGCTTAGCGGCGGGAGGGTACAATGAGCAGTTCTTC. It encodes CASSLAAGGYNEQFF.

The CDR3 loop reads CASRDDSSYNSPLHF. For the CDR3, the DNA is TGTGCCAGTAGGGACGACAGCTCCTATAATTCACCCCTCCACTTT. V gene TRBV19 combines with J gene TRBJ1-6; D is possibly TRBD1 (5 bases). Trimming removed 6 bases from V and 0 bases from J, with 9 bases in between. The CDR3 is made up of 15 amino acids. Germline V gene lookup returns CDR1 LNHDA and CDR2 SQIVND (reference sequence).

This clone was seen just once. The rearrangement links TRBV6-5 to TRBJ1-1, with TRBD1 matching over 7 bases. The ends lost 2 bases at V and 1 base at J; junction bases unmatched: 7. Germline V gives CDR1 MNHEY, CDR2 SVGAGI. The CDR3 is 16 residues long. The CDR3 sequence is CASSYPRQGSNTEAFF. The CDR3 nucleotides are TGTGCCAGCAGTTACCCCAGACAGGGATCGAACACTGAAGCTTTCTTT.

V gene TRBV12-3 or TRBV12-4 combines with J gene TRBJ1-2; D unresolved. The CDR3 runs 13 residues. V lost 3 bases and J 7 bases, leaving 12 bases between the germline ends. In DNA, the CDR3 is TGTGCCAGCAGTTTGGGAGCAGGCGGTGGCTACACCTTC. It codes for CASSLGAGGGYTF.

This sequence joins TRBV28 and TRBJ2-6; no firm D call. The CDR3 is 16 residues long. Germline V gene data show CDR1 as MDHEN and CDR2 as SYDVKM. V lost 1 base to trimming and J lost 0 bases, with 7 bases between them. The CDR3, as DNA: TGTGCCAGCAGTTTATTAATCCCCTCTGGGGCCAACGTCCTGACTTTC. Its translation is CASSLLIPSGANVLTF.

The chain couples TRBV28 to TRBJ1-3; no clear D. The ends were cut back, 3 bases at V and 5 bases at J, with 11 bases in the middle. Germline-derived CDR1 and CDR2 are MDHEN and SYDVKM. The CDR3 is 14 residues long. CDR3 residues: CASSFQATRNTIYF. CDR3 nucleotides: TGTGCCAGCAGTTTTCAGGCTACCAGAAACACCATATATTTT. Together with reference TRBV28 and TRBJ1-3, the CDR3 gives the full variable domain: DVKVTQSSRYLVKRTGEKVFLECVQDMDHENMFWYRQDPGLGLRLIYFSYDVKMKEKGDIPEGYSVSREKKERFSLILESASTNQTSMYLCASSFQATRNTIYFGEGSWLTVV.

This clone was counted a single time. The chain employs TRBV28 and TRBJ1-4, with D possibly being TRBD1 (5 bases). The V and J ends lost 7 bases and 4 bases respectively, with 16 bases between them. The CDR3 has 15 amino acids. Looked up from germline, CDR1 is MDHEN and CDR2 is SYDVKM. The CDR3 DNA sequence: TGTGCCAGCACCCGCGGGGCAGCGGGTAATGAAAAACTGTTTTTT. Protein product: CASTRGAAGNEKLFF.

This chain links TRBV24-1 with TRBJ2-2; D may be TRBD1 (6 bases). The CDR3 spans 13 residues. Trimming pared 7 bases from V and 4 bases from J, leaving 9 bases between. From germline, CDR1 is KGHDR and CDR2 SFDVKD. This CDR3 is CATRNRATGELFF. For the CDR3, the DNA is TGTGCCACCAGGAACAGGGCCACCGGGGAGCTGTTTTTT.

V and J are TRBV9 and TRBJ1-3; no clear D. Germline CDR1 SGDLS, CDR2 YYNGEE. V lost 0 bases, J lost 4 bases, and 5 bases lay in between. The CDR3 extends over 13 amino acids. The CDR3 coding sequence is TGTGCCAGCAGCGTAGCTCAAGGAAACACCATATATTTT. It translates to CASSVAQGNTIYF.

The rearrangement joins TRBV29-1 to TRBJ1-2; D not resolved. Looked up from germline, CDR1 is SQVTM and CDR2 is ANQGSEA. V dropped 5 bases and J dropped 9 bases, with 13 bases sitting between them. The CDR3 has 11 residues. The CDR3 here is CSVLTVESYTF. DNA for the CDR3: TGCAGCGTTTTGACTGTGGAAAGCTACACCTTC.

The rearrangement uses TRBV6-5 and TRBJ1-1, with D possibly matching TRBD1 (5 bases). There are 13 residues in the CDR3. In germline, CDR1 is MNHEY, CDR2 SVGAGI. V lost 8 bases and J lost 1, with 11 bases in between. The CDR3 DNA is TGTGCCAGCCAGCGGGGGGAGAACACTGAAGCTTTCTTT. Amino acid sequence: CASQRGENTEAFF.

This clone occurred a few times. CDR3 loop: CASSLGGSNTEAFF. In DNA form, the CDR3 reads TGCGCCAGCAGCTTGGGGGGCTCGAACACTGAAGCTTTCTTT. This sequence joins TRBV5-1 and TRBJ1-1; the D gene is possibly TRBD1 (5 bases). Germline CDR1 reads SGHRS; CDR2 reads YFSETQ. The CDR3 totals 14 residues. Between the trimmed V and J ends, which lost 0 bases and 1 base, there was a span of 7 bases. The complete variable domain, with remaining parts taken from reference TRBV5-1 and TRBJ1-1, reads KAGVTQTPRYLIKTRGQQVTLSCSPISGHRSVSWYQQTPGQGLQFLFEYFSETQRNKGNFPGRFSGRQFSNSRSEMNVSTLELGDSALYLCASSLGGSNTEAFFGQGTRLTVV.

CDR3 amino acids: CASSPRTSESGELFF. The CDR3 DNA follows: TGTGCCAGCAGCCCGCGGACTAGCGAGTCCGGGGAGCTGTTTTTT. The chain joins TRBV9 to TRBJ2-2, with 9 nucleotides matching TRBD2. Trimming cost V 4 bases and J 6 bases; bases outside gene matches: 7. The CDR3 has 15 amino acids. CDR1 is SGDLS and CDR2 is YYNGEE in the germline V gene.

The chain recombines TRBV18 with TRBJ1-1; D gene ambiguous. CDR3 length equals 16 residues. CDR1 is KGHSH and CDR2 is LQKENI in the germline V gene. Trimming removed 3 bases from V and 0 bases from J, with 14 bases in between. CDR3 bases: TGTGCCAGCTCACCCCTTCGGCACCAAATGAACACTGAAGCTTTCTTT. Translated: CASSPLRHQMNTEAFF.

V is TRBV5-1 and J is TRBJ1-2; D is unclear. V was trimmed by 2 bases and J by 6 bases, leaving 23 bases between them. The CDR3 is made up of 17 amino acids. CDR1 is SGHRS and CDR2 is YFSETQ in the germline V gene. The CDR3 region is CASSFSPGRSGGDGYTF. Here the CDR3 DNA reads TGCGCCAGCAGCTTTTCCCCGGGGAGGTCTGGCGGGGATGGCTACACCTTC.

The gene calls are TRBV9 and TRBJ1-1, with 10 bases fitting TRBD1. This CDR3 region has 15 residues. The V gene's germline CDR1 is SGDLS and CDR2 YYNGEE. The J segment lost 4 bases and the V segment lost 2 bases, leaving 5 bases of the junction unmatched. Here the CDR3 DNA reads TGTGCCAGCAGCGTCTTGGGACAGGGGACCACTGAAGCTTTCTTT. Protein product: CASSVLGQGTTEAFF.

The genes are TRBV5-1 and TRBJ1-1, with D hard to call. V was cut by 4 bases and J by 2 bases, with 9 bases left in between. The germline gives CDR1 SGHRS, CDR2 YFSETQ. This CDR3 contains 13 residues. For the CDR3, the DNA is TGCGCCAGCAGCGGCAGATCCAACACTGAAGCTTTCTTT. This sequence encodes CASSGRSNTEAFF.

Only one count was recorded for this clone. Its ends do not fully match the called genes, so a read error is possible. This chain joins TRBV5-1 and TRBJ2-5; D gene ambiguous. Germline assignment: CDR1 SGHRS and CDR2 YFSETQ. The CDR3 is made up of 13 amino acids. CDR3 sequence: CASSLGREETQYF. CDR3 DNA: TGCGCCAGCAGTTTGGGTAGAGAAGAGACCCAGTACTTC.

V usage is TRBV30 and J usage is TRBJ2-1; 7 bases fit TRBD2. J gave up 12 bases and V 5 bases, and 13 bases lay outside the gene matches. Looked up from germline, CDR1 is GTSNPN and CDR2 is SVGIG (reference sequence). The CDR3 totals 13 residues. The CDR3 loop is CAWRGDSGWAQFF. CDR3 bases: TGTGCCTGGCGGGGGGACTCGGGGTGGGCGCAGTTCTTC.

The chain couples TRBV3-1 (or the pseudogene TRBV3-2) to TRBJ2-1; D perhaps matches TRBD2 (6 bases). V lost 3 bases and J lost 4, with 10 bases in between. The CDR3 runs to 14 residues. Germline lookup yields CDR1 LGHDT and CDR2 YNNKEL (reference sequence). The CDR3 reads CASSQAGTYNEQFF. In nucleotides, the CDR3 is TGTGCCAGCAGCCAGGCCGGGACTTACAATGAGCAGTTCTTC.

This chain links TRBV4-2 with TRBJ2-7; unclear D gene. The V gene's germline CDR1 is LGHNA and CDR2 YNFKEQ. Trimming shortened V by 4 bases and J by 1 base, and 17 bases separated the two germline ends. CDR3 length equals 16 residues. CDR3 in DNA: TGTGCCAGCAGCCCTAACCTCGGCAGTACGTCCTACGAGCAGTACTTC. This sequence encodes CASSPNLGSTSYEQYF.